These 22 T cell receptor beta chains came from one sample sequenced in a study of regulatory T cells in long-lasting Graves disease. Indicated time point: newly diagnosed GD, antithyroid drugs for less than 3 months. RNA isolated from PBMCs was used to make the TCR library. TCR beta libraries were built with iRepertoire HTBI primers and Arm-PCR of CDR3 regions. TCRdb passed the multiplex PCR reads through MiXCR, listing each CDR3 protein once. The sample has under 800,000 distinct CDR3 sequences, around 15% seen once. These sequences were also reported in another study, on T cells in Graves' hyperthyroidism and ophthalmopathy.

Specimen: peripheral blood mononuclear cells (PBMCs), collected at new diagnosis, from a patient treated with antithyroid drugs. These receptors were obtained from a woman aged 25 to 45 with Graves disease.

This chain joins TRBV29-1 and TRBJ2-3; 14 bases align to TRBD2. The germline gives CDR1 SQVTM, CDR2 ANQGSEA. The CDR3 contains 16 residues. The V and J ends lost 4 bases and 4 bases, in that order; junction bases with no gene match: 7. This chain's CDR3 is CSVAGTSGRRADTQYF. For the CDR3, the DNA is TGCAGCGTTGCCGGGACTAGCGGGAGACGGGCAGATACGCAGTATTTT.

The chain couples TRBV12-5 to TRBJ2-3; TRBD1 might be the D (6 bases). The ends were cut back, 5 bases at V and 2 bases at J, with 14 bases in the middle. Per the germline V gene, CDR1 is LGHNT and CDR2 is FRNRAP. This CDR3 has 15 amino acids. CDR3: CASGHRGCNTDTQYF. Here the CDR3 DNA reads TGTGCTAGTGGTCATAGGGGGTGCAACACAGATACGCAGTATTTT. The variable domain in full, completed from reference TRBV12-5 and TRBJ2-3, reads DARVTQTPRHKVTEMGQEVTMRCQPILGHNTVFWYRQTMMQGLELLAYFRNRAPLDDSGMPKDRFSAEMPDATLATLKIQPSEPRDSAVYFCASGHRGCNTDTQYFGPGTRLTVL.

Many counts were recorded for this clonotype. This chain joins TRBV27 and TRBJ1-2; D is possibly TRBD1 (6 bases). CDR3 size: 14 residues. Trimming removed 2 bases from V and 4 bases from J, with 11 bases in between. Germline-derived CDR1 and CDR2 are MNHEY and SMNVEV (reference sequence). DNA of the CDR3: TGTGCCAGCAGTTTACAAGGGGGTAGCTATGGCTACACCTTC. Residues: CASSLQGGSYGYTF.

This clonotype was counted between two and nine times. The gene calls are TRBV27 and TRBJ2-7; no clear D gene. V dropped 4 bases and J dropped 3 bases, with 10 bases sitting between them. The CDR3 sequence is 13 residues long. Germline V gene data show CDR1 as MNHEY and CDR2 as SMNVEV (reference sequence). The DNA of the CDR3 is TGTGCCAGCAGTTACCGACAAGACTACGAGCAGTACTTC. Protein sequence: CASSYRQDYEQYF.

The chain employs TRBV12-5 and TRBJ2-1, with D perhaps matching TRBD1 (5 bases). V was clipped by 0 bases and J by 6 bases, with 9 bases between them. The CDR3 is 14 residues long. Germline V CDR1 and CDR2: LGHNT, FRNRAP. CDR3 sequence (DNA): TGTGCTAGTGGTTTGGTACCGGACACCAATGAGCAGTTCTTC. This encodes CASGLVPDTNEQFF.

This clonotype has at least ten counts. The chain recombines TRBV30 with TRBJ2-3; 7 positions match TRBD1. The germline V gene encodes CDR1 GTSNPN and CDR2 SVGIG (reference sequence). V was pared by 2 bases and J by 1 base, with 6 bases of the junction left unmatched. The CDR3 consists of 15 residues. CDR3 loop: CAWSLGQQGTDTQYF. CDR3 bases: TGTGCCTGGAGTCTGGGACAGCAGGGCACAGATACGCAGTATTTT.

This clonotype was counted ten times or more. The chain joins TRBV28 to TRBJ1-6, with TRBD1 as a possible D gene (5 bases). Per the germline V gene, CDR1 is MDHEN and CDR2 is SYDVKM. V was cut by 7 bases and J by 3 bases, with 13 bases left in between. This CDR3 has 15 amino acids. CDR3 DNA sequence: TGTGCCAGCACCTTCGACAGCCTCTATAATTCACCCCTCCACTTT. This sequence encodes CASTFDSLYNSPLHF. Combining the CDR3 with reference TRBV28 and TRBJ1-6 gives the whole variable domain DVKVTQSSRYLVKRTGEKVFLECVQDMDHENMFWYRQDPGLGLRLIYFSYDVKMKEKGDIPEGYSVSREKKERFSLILESASTNQTSMYLCASTFDSLYNSPLHFGNGTRLTVT.

J is TRBJ2-7 and V is TRBV9, with TRBD1 matching over 7 bases. V shed 0 bases and J 3 bases; nucleotides not matched to a gene: 6. From germline, CDR1 is SGDLS and CDR2 YYNGEE. The CDR3 contains 15 residues. Here the CDR3 DNA reads TGTGCCAGCAGCGTAGGGGGGACAGTAAGCTACGAGCAGTACTTC. Amino acids: CASSVGGTVSYEQYF. Based on the CDR3 plus reference TRBV9 and TRBJ2-7, the full variable domain is DSGVTQTPKHLITATGQRVTLRCSPRSGDLSVYWYQQSLDQGLQFLIQYYNGEERAKGNILERFSAQQFPDLHSELNLSSLELGDSALYFCASSVGGTVSYEQYFGPGTRLTVT.

This clonotype has a count of ten or more. The V call is TRBV20-1, the J call TRBJ2-1; TRBD1 matches 8 bases. Germline-derived CDR1 and CDR2 are DFQATT and SNEGSKA (reference sequence). V gave up 6 bases and J gave up 7 bases; unmatched junction bases: 5. This CDR3 is 12 amino acids long. The chain's CDR3 is CSANRGANEQFF. The CDR3 coding sequence is TGCAGTGCAAACAGGGGGGCAAATGAGCAGTTCTTC.

This chain uses TRBV2 with TRBJ2-3; TRBD1 might be the D (6 bases). The CDR3 sequence is 15 residues long. Deletions cut 5 bases from V and 2 bases from J, with 14 bases between. Germline-derived CDR1 and CDR2 are SNHLY and FYNNEI. As DNA, the CDR3 is TGTGCCAGCAGTACAGGGTTGGGTTACACAGATACGCAGTATTTT. It encodes CASSTGLGYTDTQYF.

The chain links TRBV5-1 to TRBJ1-2; D is ambiguous. The V and J ends lost 3 bases and 4 bases respectively, with 13 bases between them. The germline gives CDR1 SGHRS, CDR2 YFSETQ. The length of the CDR3 is 14 residues. CDR3 residues: CASSWEGEGYGYTF. The DNA of the CDR3 is TGCGCCAGCAGCTGGGAGGGAGAGGGCTATGGCTACACCTTC.

This clonotype was picked up many times. The rearrangement joins TRBV6-1 to TRBJ1-1, with TRBD1 matching 11 bases. The CDR3 spans 11 residues. With 6 bases clipped from V and 14 bases from J, the junction kept 5 bases outside the gene matches. Per the germline V gene, CDR1 is MNHNS and CDR2 is SASEGT. CDR3 bases: TGTGCCAGCAGGGGACAGGGGGATGCATTCTTT. It encodes CASRGQGDAFF.

As to this clonotype: This may arise from a read error, as a much more abundant clone is one base away. This rearrangement joins TRBV2 to TRBJ2-3; D uncertain. Germline V gives CDR1 SNHLY, CDR2 FYNNEI. Trimming shortened V by 4 bases and J by 6 bases, and 5 bases separated the two germline ends. The length of the CDR3 is 11 residues. CDR3 region: CASSVYDTQYF. The DNA for the CDR3 is TGTGCCAGCAGTGTTTATGATACGCAGTATTTT.

V usage is TRBV20-1 and J usage is TRBJ2-5; a possible D gene is TRBD2 (6 bases). Trimming took 6 bases from V and 7 from J, leaving 9 bases between them. There are 10 residues in the CDR3. From germline, CDR1 is DFQATT and CDR2 SNEGSKA (reference sequence). The CDR3 DNA is TGCAGTGCGGGGCGGGGGACCCAGTACTTC. Translated: CSAGRGTQYF.

This clonotype was seen a few times. With a much larger clone just one base away, this may be a read error. The rearrangement links TRBV2 to TRBJ2-5; D gene unclear. The germline V and J ends were trimmed by 8 bases and 4 bases, with 11 bases remaining between them. The CDR3 is 12 amino acids. Germline CDR1 reads SNHLY; CDR2 reads FYNNEI. In nucleotides, the CDR3 is TGTGCCAGCTTGGTGTTCCGAGAGACCCAGTACTTC. Protein sequence: CASLVFRETQYF.

This clonotype was counted many times. V gene TRBV6-5 combines with J gene TRBJ1-2; the D gene is possibly TRBD1 (5 bases). V lost 0 bases and J 7 bases, leaving 6 bases between the germline ends. The CDR3 runs 12 residues. From germline, CDR1 is MNHEY and CDR2 SVGAGI. CDR3 protein: CASSYSQGGYTF. Written as DNA, the CDR3 is TGTGCCAGCAGTTACTCGCAGGGTGGCTACACCTTC.

This clonotype was counted ten times or more. This rearrangement joins TRBV28 to TRBJ2-3; the D gene is possibly TRBD2 (6 bases). CDR1 is MDHEN, CDR2 SYDVKM, per germline. Trimming took off 6 bases at V and 9 bases at J, with 10 bases between the two ends. This CDR3 comprises 11 residues. CDR3 bases: TGTGCCAGCAGGACTAGGGACACGCAGTATTTT. This sequence encodes CASRTRDTQYF.

In its sample, this clonotype was seen a few times. This chain joins TRBV12-3 or TRBV12-4 and TRBJ2-3, with D maybe TRBD2 (5 bases). Trimming pared 2 bases from V and 3 bases from J, leaving 9 bases between. The CDR3 runs to 14 residues. CDR3 nucleotides: TGTGCCAGCAGTTTATACGGGGATACAGATACGCAGTATTTT. Protein sequence: CASSLYGDTDTQYF.

The sample holds one count of this clonotype. The rearrangement links TRBV18 to TRBJ2-7; D not resolved. The CDR3 consists of 16 residues. V gave up 1 base and J gave up 2 bases, with 15 bases separating them. Germline V lookup: CDR1 KGHSH, CDR2 LQKENI. The CDR3, as DNA: TGTGCCAGCTCACCACTGAGCCCCACTACCGCCTACGAGCAGTACTTC. This translates into CASSPLSPTTAYEQYF. Full variable domain (remainder filled in from reference TRBV18 and TRBJ2-7): NAGVMQNPRHLVRRRGQEARLRCSPMKGHSHVYWYRQLPEEGLKFMVYLQKENIIDESGMPKERFSAEFPKEGPSILRIQQVVRGDSAAYFCASSPLSPTTAYEQYFGPGTRLTVT.

Points on this clonotype: This may stem from a read error, because a much larger clone lies one nucleotide away. This sequence joins TRBV27 and TRBJ2-2; tentatively, D is TRBD2 (6 bases). Per the germline V gene, CDR1 is MNHEY and CDR2 is SMNVEV (reference sequence). V lost 7 bases to trimming and J lost 6 bases, with 15 bases between them. The CDR3 extends over 14 amino acids. CDR3 coding DNA: TGTGCCAGCAATCGGGGGATAAGTCCCGGGGAGCTGTTTTTT. Its protein is CASNRGISPGELFF.

This clonotype was observed many times. The rearrangement uses TRBV9 and TRBJ1-1, with D possibly matching TRBD1 (6 bases). V dropped 0 bases and J dropped 6 bases, with 9 bases sitting between them. The CDR3 is 13 residues long. Germline V gene sequence: CDR1 SGDLS, CDR2 YYNGEE. CDR3 DNA: TGTGCCAGCAGCGTAGGAGGGGGGTCTGAAGCTTTCTTT. It specifies CASSVGGGSEAFF. The full variable domain, with the rest looked up from reference TRBV9 and TRBJ1-1, is DSGVTQTPKHLITATGQRVTLRCSPRSGDLSVYWYQQSLDQGLQFLIQYYNGEERAKGNILERFSAQQFPDLHSELNLSSLELGDSALYFCASSVGGGSEAFFGQGTRLTVV.

This clonotype was seen more than once but under ten times. The chain is built from TRBV5-1 and TRBJ1-6; 7 bases map to TRBD1. The junction had 13 bases not matched to a gene; V was cut back by 4 bases and J by 12 bases. Germline CDR1 is SGHRS and CDR2 is YFSETQ. The length of the CDR3 is 15 residues. The CDR3 DNA sequence: TGCGCCAGCAGCCCGGAGGACAGGCAATCCAAACCCCTCCACTTT. It translates to CASSPEDRQSKPLHF.